Given below is one T cell receptor beta chain in context. The table lists this clone with a few counts. Its cognate antigen has yet to be identified. The record has no base qualities; no much larger clone is one base away. For this chain, trimming is 5 bases at the V end and 2 bases at the J end, and the number of junction bases without a gene match is 4. The germline V gene (reference sequence) provides CDR1 MNHEY and CDR2 SMNVEV. From its cysteine to its phenylalanine, the CDR3 spans 14 amino acids. Only the CDR3 DNA is retained, 42 bases long and in frame from the first base. This sample is part of a study of blood T cell repertoires in COVID-19 (dated by TCRdb to 2019 to 2021). About the full investigation: Samples covering the acute and convalescent phases of COVID-19 were provided by collaborators in the United States, Italy and Spain. Nearly every sample came with metadata listing a de-identified subject ID, COVID-19 status, age in years and sex. The material from the prospective study consisted of cDNA or gDNA derived from T cells, B-cell-depleted T cells, or PBMCs. The repertoires were released in a freely available public database meant as a resource for research on the immune response to SARS-CoV-2. Samples came from the ongoing ImmuneRACE study (first 160 participants) plus 1,254 subjects from 6 global collaborators. The dataset comprised deeply sampled blood TCRbeta repertoires from subjects exposed to, actively infected with, or recovered from COVID-19. Where available, HLA class I and class II types were taken from metadata supplied by the sample provider and were not determined by assay-based typing. General conclusions and limits of the study: Clinical and demographic metadata were provided uncurated, with the amount varying by source and participant.

The collaborating institutions used their own protocols to collect whole blood in K2EDTA tubes. Collaborator samples were shipped for TCRbeta analysis as frozen whole blood, isolated PBMCs, or DNA extracted from either sample type. The immunoSEQ Assay, a bias-controlled multiplex PCR, was used to amplify TCRbeta CDR3 regions from genomic DNA. Concerning the study's data processing: The number of nucleated cells in each sample was estimated from the amplification of reference gene primers within the assay. To quantify the absolute abundance of each unique TCRbeta CDR3 rearrangement, sequence reads were collapsed and filtered. Productive Simpson clonality was computed per sample as the square root of Simpson's diversity index over productive rearrangements. TCRdb mirrors the immuneACCESS table, restricted to in-frame sequences. Some clones are absent from its copies; in checked studies, under half trace to an unresolved V gene, and the reason for the others is unknown. Clone size and V and J calls were adopted from that table, with D and trimming inferred from the DNA. The sample table shows 83,000 or so clones, and about 75% are seen once. Together, the top ten hold roughly a tenth of the sample.

The sequence is built from TRBV27 and TRBJ2-7; TRBD2 matches 9 bases in the middle. Sample: peripheral blood. This clonotype was sampled from a woman aged 80 or over with acute or convalescent COVID-19. The nucleotide sequence reads as follows: TGTGCCAGCAGTATACTAGCGGGCCCCTACGAGCAGTACTTC. Its translation is CASSILAGPYEQYF.